A single sample is the source of the 14 T cell receptor beta chains below, sequenced in a study of blood T cells in healthy people across ages. PCR was performed a second time for about 7 to 11 cycles using a sample-barcoded 5' primer and a J-beta primer mix. Using its own MiXCR run on the 5' RACE reads, TCRdb lists one record per CDR3 protein. The sample has 800,000 to 950,000 distinct CDR3 sequences, around 34% seen once. The sequenced sample was blood. All receptors come from a man between 18 and 29 years old in good health.

This chain links TRBV11-2 with TRBJ2-1; maybe TRBD2 (6 bases). The CDR3 totals 16 residues. V gave up 5 bases and J gave up 12 bases, with 26 bases separating them. CDR1 SGHAT and CDR2 FQNNGV come from the germline V gene. CDR3 loop: CASSLRGLSRSDGQFF. CDR3 sequence (DNA): TGTGCCAGCAGCCTGAGGGGACTCAGCAGATCGGATGGGCAGTTCTTC.

This clonotype was counted between two and nine times. The chain uses TRBV20-1 and TRBJ1-1; 8 nucleotides align to TRBD1. CDR1 and CDR2 from the germline V gene are DFQATT and SNEGSKA (reference sequence). After removal of 2 bases from V and 7 bases from J, the junction contained 3 bases not matched to a gene. This CDR3 spans 12 amino acids. Here the CDR3 DNA reads TGCAGTGCTAGAAGGGGACAGGATGAAGCTTTCTTT. This sequence encodes CSARRGQDEAFF.

The sample holds a few counts of this clonotype. The V gene is TRBV10-3, the J gene TRBJ2-5, with D possibly TRBD2 on 5 matching bases. The germline CDR1 and CDR2 sequences are ENHRY and SYGVKD. CDR3 length equals 13 residues. V was cut by 8 bases and J by 3 bases, with 13 bases left in between. The CDR3 DNA sequence: TGTGCCATCTGGAGTTGGGGAGAAGAGACCCAGTACTTC. This codes for CAIWSWGEETQYF.

To note about this clonotype: This may come from a read error, since a much larger clone is one base off. The chain combines TRBV6-6 with TRBJ2-3, with TRBD1 identical over 7 bases. The CDR3 spans 14 residues. CDR1 and CDR2 from the germline V gene are MNHNY and SVGAGI (reference sequence). Trimming at V came to 5 bases and at J to 14 bases, leaving 16 bases not matched to a gene. The CDR3: CASSPRTGAPIMYF. The CDR3 DNA sequence: TGTGCCAGCAGTCCACGAACAGGGGCTCCGATCATGTATTTT.

This clonotype turned up a few times. The chain joins TRBV7-8 to TRBJ2-3; D is possibly TRBD1 or TRBD2 (6 bases each). CDR3 length equals 16 residues. V was shortened by 2 bases and J by 0 bases, with 12 bases between the two germline ends. From germline, CDR1 is SGHVS and CDR2 FQNEAQ. The CDR3 nucleotides are TGTGCCAGCAGCTTATACTCGGGGGCTAGCACAGATACGCAGTATTTT. Translation gives CASSLYSGASTDTQYF.

This clonotype was detected many times. V and J are TRBV27 and TRBJ1-4; D uncertain. V gave up 1 base and J gave up 3 bases, with 6 bases separating them. CDR1 and CDR2 from the germline V gene are MNHEY and SMNVEV (reference sequence). CDR3 length equals 14 residues. CDR3 DNA sequence: TGTGCCAGCAGTTTATGGGCCTCTAATGAAAAACTGTTTTTT. Translated: CASSLWASNEKLFF.

The gene calls are TRBV9 and TRBJ1-1; D is ambiguous. CDR1 and CDR2 (germline): SGDLS, YYNGEE. With 3 bases removed from V and 1 base from J, the gap between germline ends came to 10 bases. The CDR3 sequence is 14 residues long. CDR3 amino acids: CASSAREQNTEAFF. The CDR3 nucleotides read TGTGCCAGCAGCGCTAGGGAACAGAACACTGAAGCTTTCTTT.

The chain employs TRBV5-6 and TRBJ1-2, with 10 bases aligning to TRBD1. Germline trimming cut 0 bases from V and 0 bases from J; bases unmatched to any gene: 8. CDR3 length: 18 residues. CDR1 and CDR2 from the germline V gene are SGHDT and YYEEEE. CDR3 sequence: CASSLVIGTGVTNYGYTF. The DNA for the CDR3 is TGTGCCAGCAGCTTGGTTATAGGGACAGGGGTCACTAACTATGGCTACACCTTC. The full variable domain, with the rest looked up from reference TRBV5-6 and TRBJ1-2, is DAGVTQSPTHLIKTRGQQVTLRCSPKSGHDTVSWYQQALGQGPQFIFQYYEEEERQRGNFPDRFSGHQFPNYSSELNVNALLLGDSALYLCASSLVIGTGVTNYGYTFGSGTRLTVV.

This clonotype showed up many times. The rearrangement links TRBV20-1 to TRBJ2-5; D uncertain. The V end was cut by 3 bases, the J end by 3 bases, with 2 bases between. The CDR3 runs to 10 residues. Germline CDR1 and CDR2: DFQATT and SNEGSKA (reference sequence). The CDR3: CSASEETQYF. The DNA for the CDR3 is TGCAGTGCTAGTGAAGAGACCCAGTACTTC.

The V call is TRBV20-1, the J call TRBJ1-1, with a possible D match to TRBD1 (5 bases). The germline gives CDR1 DFQATT, CDR2 SNEGSKA (reference sequence). Trimming shortened V by 3 bases and J by 4 bases, and 21 bases separated the two germline ends. The CDR3 runs 16 residues. In DNA form, the CDR3 reads TGCAGTGCTAGCTCCCACCGAGGGGAGGAGGGCACTGAAGCTTTCTTT. Residues: CSASSHRGEEGTEAFF.

The sample holds a few counts of this clonotype. This may be a read error, as it is one base from a much larger clone. The rearrangement uses TRBV9 and TRBJ2-7; 8 nucleotides align to TRBD2. V was pared by 3 bases and J by 7 bases, with 15 bases of the junction left unmatched. The CDR3 is 16 amino acids. Germline CDR1 reads SGDLS; CDR2 reads YYNGEE. The DNA of the CDR3 is TGTGCCAGCAGCGCCGGCGGGGGGCCCCCGGTGGTTGAGCAGTACTTC. Encoded protein: CASSAGGGPPVVEQYF.

In this sample, this clonotype turned up a few times. The rearrangement joins TRBV20-1 to TRBJ2-1; D might be TRBD1 (6 bases). The last part of the DNA fits TRBJ2-7 better; the J call may be wrong. Germline V gives CDR1 DFQATT, CDR2 SNEGSKA (reference sequence). The CDR3 spans 15 residues. Here the CDR3 reads CSAFRGSSSYNEQYF. CDR3 DNA sequence: TGCAGTGCTTTCAGGGGCTCGAGCTCCTACAATGAGCAGTACTTC.

This clonotype has ten or more counts. V gene TRBV5-5 combines with J gene TRBJ2-4; no definite D call. Germline lookup yields CDR1 SGHKS and CDR2 YYEKEE (reference sequence). V lost 4 bases to trimming and J lost 0 bases, with 14 bases between them. This CDR3 has 16 amino acids. This chain's CDR3 is CASSTTFVIAKNIQYF. The CDR3 nucleotides are TGTGCCAGCAGCACCACTTTCGTAATAGCCAAAAACATTCAGTACTTC.

The rearrangement links TRBV20-1 to TRBJ1-6; TRBD1 agrees at 8 bases. The CDR3 has 15 residues. Germline CDR1 and CDR2: DFQATT and SNEGSKA (reference sequence). The V gene end was trimmed by 0 bases and the J gene end by 7 bases; junction bases not matched to a gene: 5. CDR3 residues: CSARDYDRGNSPLHF. CDR3 nucleotides: TGCAGTGCTAGAGACTACGACAGGGGCAATTCACCCCTCCACTTT.